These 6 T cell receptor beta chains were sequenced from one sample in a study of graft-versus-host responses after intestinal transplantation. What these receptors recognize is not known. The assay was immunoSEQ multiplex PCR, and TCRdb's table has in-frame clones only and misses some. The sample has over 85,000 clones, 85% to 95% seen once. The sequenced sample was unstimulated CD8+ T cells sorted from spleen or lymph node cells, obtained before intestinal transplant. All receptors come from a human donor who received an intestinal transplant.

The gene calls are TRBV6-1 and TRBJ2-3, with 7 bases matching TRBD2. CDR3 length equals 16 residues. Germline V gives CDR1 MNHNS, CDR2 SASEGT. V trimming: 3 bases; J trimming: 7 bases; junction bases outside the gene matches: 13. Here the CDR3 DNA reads TGTGCCAGCAGTGATCTCCTGGCGGGAGCCGGGAATACGCAGTATTTT. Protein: CASSDLLAGAGNTQYF.

CDR3 loop: CASSLAAGGDTDTQYF. CDR3 sequence (DNA): TGTGCCAGCAGCTTGGCCGCAGGGGGAGACACAGATACGCAGTATTTT. The chain uses TRBV5-6 and TRBJ2-3; 7 bases map to TRBD1. V was pared by 0 bases and J by 2 bases, with 6 bases of the junction left unmatched. Germline loops: CDR1 SGHDT, CDR2 YYEEEE. The CDR3 covers 16 residues.

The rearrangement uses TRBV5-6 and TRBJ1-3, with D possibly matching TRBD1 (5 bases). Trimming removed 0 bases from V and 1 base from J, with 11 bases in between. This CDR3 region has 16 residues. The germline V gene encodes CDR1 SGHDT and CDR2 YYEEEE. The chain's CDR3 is CASSLVGAGSGNTIYF. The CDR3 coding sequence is TGTGCCAGCAGCTTGGTTGGGGCTGGTTCTGGAAACACCATATATTTT. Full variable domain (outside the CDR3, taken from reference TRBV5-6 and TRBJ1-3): DAGVTQSPTHLIKTRGQQVTLRCSPKSGHDTVSWYQQALGQGPQFIFQYYEEEERQRGNFPDRFSGHQFPNYSSELNVNALLLGDSALYLCASSLVGAGSGNTIYFGEGSWLTVV.

CDR3 protein: CASSLVGGGLADDEQFF. For the CDR3, the DNA is TGCGCCAGCAGCTTGGTGGGGGGGGGACTAGCGGATGATGAGCAGTTCTTC. The chain recombines TRBV5-1 with TRBJ2-1; 11 nucleotides line up with TRBD2. Looked up from germline, CDR1 is SGHRS and CDR2 is YFSETQ. This CDR3 has 17 amino acids. The V gene end was trimmed by 0 bases and the J gene end by 8 bases; junction bases not matched to a gene: 10.

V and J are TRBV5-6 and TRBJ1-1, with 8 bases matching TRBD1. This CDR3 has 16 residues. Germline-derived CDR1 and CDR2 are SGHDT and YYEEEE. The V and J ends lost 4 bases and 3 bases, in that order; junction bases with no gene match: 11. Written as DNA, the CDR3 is TGTGCCAGCAGCCGTGGCCAGGGGGCCCGCTACACTGAAGCTTTCTTT. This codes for CASSRGQGARYTEAFF.

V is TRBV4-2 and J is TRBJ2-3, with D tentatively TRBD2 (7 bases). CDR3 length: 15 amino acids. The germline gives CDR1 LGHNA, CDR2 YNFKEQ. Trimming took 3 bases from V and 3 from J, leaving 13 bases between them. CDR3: CASSHQGRGTDTQYF. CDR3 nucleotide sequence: TGTGCCAGCAGCCACCAGGGGCGGGGGACAGATACGCAGTATTTT.